This entry describes one TCR beta chain. Its antigen is undetermined. This record belongs to a study of chemoradiotherapy in HPV16-positive cancers. Study in general: Functional T-cell assays on a couple of HPV16-positive patients' cells defined candidate HPV-specific clones and common TCR motifs.

Study-wide results and caveats: In HPV16-positive patients, HPV-responsive T-cell expansion tracked better recurrence-free survival. Candidate HPV-specific clones and E7-related TCR motifs grew in tumor during treatment.

Trimming left V 0 bases short and J 0 bases short, with 12 bases between. This CDR3 comprises 17 residues. Looked up from germline, CDR1 is LNHNV and CDR2 is YYDKDF (reference sequence). TCRdb's copy holds only in-frame clones and misses some; the assay was immunoSEQ multiplex PCR. The sample shows 53,000 or so clones, 90% of them seen only once. This chain uses TRBV15 with TRBJ1-3; possibly TRBD1 for D (6 bases). This sequence was found in a human donor with HPV-associated anogenital cancer. The specimen was blood, collected from a patient who underwent chemoradiotherapy. CDR3 DNA: TGTGCCACCAGCAGAGATGGAGGACAGAGCTCTGGAAACACCATATATTTT. Translation gives CATSRDGGQSSGNTIYF.